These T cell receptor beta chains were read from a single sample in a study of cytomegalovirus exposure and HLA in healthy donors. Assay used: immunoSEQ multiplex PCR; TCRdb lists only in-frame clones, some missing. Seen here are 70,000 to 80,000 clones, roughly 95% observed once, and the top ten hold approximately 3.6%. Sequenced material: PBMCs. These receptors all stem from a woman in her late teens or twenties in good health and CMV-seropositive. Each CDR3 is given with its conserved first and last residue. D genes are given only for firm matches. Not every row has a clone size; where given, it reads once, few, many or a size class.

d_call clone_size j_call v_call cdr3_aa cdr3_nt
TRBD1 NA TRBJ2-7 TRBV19 CASSMTGDSYEQYF TGTGCCAGTAGTATGACAGGGGATTCGTACGAGCAGTACTTC
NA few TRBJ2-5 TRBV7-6 CASSEDREGTQYF TGTGCCAGCAGCGAGGACAGGGAGGGGACCCAGTACTTC
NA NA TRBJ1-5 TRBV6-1 CASSEGYRISNQPQHF TGTGCCAGCAGTGAAGGGTACAGAATTAGCAATCAGCCCCAGCATTTT
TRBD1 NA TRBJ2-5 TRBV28 CASSFGQAETQYF TGTGCCAGCAGCTTCGGACAGGCAGAGACCCAGTACTTC
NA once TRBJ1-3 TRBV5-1 CASSWGTVGSSGNTIYF TGCGCCAGCAGCTGGGGGACCGTCGGGAGCTCTGGAAACACCATATATTTT
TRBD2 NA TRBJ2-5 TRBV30 CAWSILAGVGETQYF TGTGCCTGGAGTATCCTAGCGGGAGTCGGAGAGACCCAGTACTTC
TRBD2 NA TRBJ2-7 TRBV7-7 CASSRDYNSYEQYF TGTGCCAGCAGCCGGGACTATAACTCCTACGAGCAGTACTTC
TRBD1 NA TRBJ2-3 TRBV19 CASSTAGTGGRGTDTQYF TGTGCCAGTAGCACCGCCGGGACAGGGGGCCGGGGCACAGATACGCAGTATTTT
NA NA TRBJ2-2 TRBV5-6 CASSSQTEGVGTGELFF TGTGCCAGCAGCTCCCAAACCGAGGGCGTCGGCACCGGGGAGCTGTTTTTT
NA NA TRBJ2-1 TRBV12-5 CASGLITGKQFF TGTGCTAGTGGTTTGATTACAGGGAAGCAGTTCTTC
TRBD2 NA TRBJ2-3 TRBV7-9 CASSRGLAGRTDTQYF TGTGCCAGCAGTCGCGGACTAGCGGGGCGCACAGATACGCAGTATTTT
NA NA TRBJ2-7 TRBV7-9 CASSQGLPYEQYF TGTGCCAGCAGTCAGGGGTTGCCCTACGAGCAGTACTTC
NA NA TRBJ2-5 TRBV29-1 CSARGAGRETQYF TGCAGCGCCAGGGGGGCAGGGAGGGAGACCCAGTACTTC
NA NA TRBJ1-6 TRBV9 CASSAGDRGDSPLHF TGTGCCAGCAGCGCTGGGGACCGGGGGGATTCACCCCTCCACTTT
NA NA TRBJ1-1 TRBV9 CASSVEISDTEAFF TGTGCCAGCAGCGTAGAGATCAGCGACACTGAAGCTTTCTTT
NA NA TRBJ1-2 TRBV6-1 CASSEGGGSSYGYTF TGTGCCAGCAGTGAAGGAGGAGGTTCCTCCTATGGCTACACCTTC
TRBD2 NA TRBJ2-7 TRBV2 CASSKREAYEQYF TGTGCCAGCAGTAAACGGGAGGCTTACGAGCAGTACTTC
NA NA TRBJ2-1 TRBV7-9 CASSLAGVSYNEQFF TGTGCCAGCAGCTTAGCCGGGGTCTCCTACAATGAGCAGTTCTTC
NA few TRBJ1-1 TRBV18 CASSQFGSNTEAFF TGTGCCAGCTCCCAGTTCGGGTCGAACACTGAAGCTTTCTTT
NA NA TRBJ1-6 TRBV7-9 CASSQEVSDNSPLHF TGTGCCAGCAGCCAGGAGGTTTCGGATAATTCACCCCTCCACTTT
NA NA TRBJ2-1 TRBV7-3 CASSLERWSSYNEQFF TGTGCCAGCAGCTTGGAACGTTGGAGCTCCTACAATGAGCAGTTCTTC
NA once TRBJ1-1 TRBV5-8 CASSLKILGAFF TGTGCCAGCAGCTTAAAGATCCTCGGAGCTTTCTTT
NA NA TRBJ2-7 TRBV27 CASLLNRASTEQYF TGTGCCAGCCTTCTTAACAGGGCGTCTACCGAGCAGTACTTC
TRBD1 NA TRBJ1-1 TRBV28 CASSLTRGQAAFF TGTGCCAGCAGTTTAACTAGGGGGCAGGCGGCTTTCTTT
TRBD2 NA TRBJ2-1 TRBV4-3 CASSLQAGDNEQFF TGCGCCAGCAGCCTCCAAGCGGGAGACAATGAGCAGTTCTTC
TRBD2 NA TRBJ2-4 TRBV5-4 CASSQGLAGAKNIQYF TGTGCCAGCAGCCAAGGACTAGCGGGAGCCAAAAACATTCAGTACTTC
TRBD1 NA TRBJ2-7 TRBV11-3 CASSQDWGRGSYEQYF TGTGCCAGCAGTCAAGACTGGGGCAGGGGGTCCTACGAGCAGTACTTC
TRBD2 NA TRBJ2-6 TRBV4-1 CASSHSLAGVSGANVLTF TGCGCCAGCAGCCATTCACTAGCGGGAGTTTCTGGGGCCAACGTCCTGACTTTC
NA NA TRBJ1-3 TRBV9 CASSVVDSLSGNTIYF TGTGCCAGCAGCGTAGTTGACAGCCTCTCTGGAAACACCATATATTTT
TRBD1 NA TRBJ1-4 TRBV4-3 CASSLQDRGHEKLFF TGCGCCAGCAGCCTTCAGGACAGGGGCCATGAAAAACTGTTTTTT
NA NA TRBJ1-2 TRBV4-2 CASSQVGQYGYTF TGTGCCAGCAGCCAAGTGGGGCAGTATGGCTACACCTTC
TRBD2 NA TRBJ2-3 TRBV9 CASSYRGSGSLADTQYF TGTGCCAGCAGCTACCGAGGTAGCGGGAGTCTCGCAGATACGCAGTATTTT
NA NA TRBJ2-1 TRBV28 CASSLLNEQFF TGTGCCAGCAGTTTACTGAATGAGCAGTTCTTC
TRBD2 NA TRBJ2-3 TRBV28 CASRTKGLAVTDTQYF TGTGCCAGCAGGACTAAAGGACTAGCGGTCACAGATACGCAGTATTTT
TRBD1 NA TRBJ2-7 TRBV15 CATSRAPTGDEQYF TGTGCCACCAGCAGAGCACCGACAGGGGACGAGCAGTACTTC
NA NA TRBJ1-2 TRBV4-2 CASSQDIGRDYGYTF TGTGCCAGCAGCCAAGATATAGGGAGGGACTATGGCTACACCTTC
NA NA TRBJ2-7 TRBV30 CAWRGDIYEQYF TGTGCCTGGAGAGGGGATATCTACGAGCAGTACTTC
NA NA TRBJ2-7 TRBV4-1 CASSQDGYEQYF TGCGCCAGCAGCCAAGACGGTTACGAGCAGTACTTC
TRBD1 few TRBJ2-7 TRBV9 CASSPHGTGDHEQYF TGTGCCAGCAGCCCCCATGGGACAGGGGACCACGAGCAGTACTTC
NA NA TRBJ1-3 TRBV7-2 CASSLGVGSGNTIYF TGTGCCAGCAGCTTAGGGGTGGGCTCTGGTAACACCATATATTTT
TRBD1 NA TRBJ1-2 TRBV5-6 CASRKTGLDYGYTF TGTGCCAGCAGAAAGACAGGGCTAGACTATGGCTACACCTTC
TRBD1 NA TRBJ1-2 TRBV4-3 CASSQDIRGQDGYTF TGCGCCAGCAGCCAAGACATCCGGGGACAGGATGGCTACACCTTC
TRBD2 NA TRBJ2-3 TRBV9 CASTVGGRASDTQYF TGTGCCAGCACGGTGGGAGGGAGGGCCTCAGATACGCAGTATTTT
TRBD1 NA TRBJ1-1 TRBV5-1 CASSSLQGWTEAFF TGCGCCAGCAGCTCGCTACAGGGGTGGACTGAAGCTTTCTTT
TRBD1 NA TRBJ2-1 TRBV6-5 CASSPPGQVSDEQFF TGTGCCAGCAGTCCGCCGGGACAGGTTAGCGATGAGCAGTTCTTC